What follows are 31 T cell receptor beta chains derived from one specimen sequenced in a study of blood T cell repertoires in COVID-19. Profiling relied on immunoSEQ multiplex PCR, and the TCRdb table lists in-frame clones only, not all of them. The sample has 70,000 to 95,000 clones, around 80% seen once. The sequencing sample was made of peripheral blood. These TCRs come from a human donor in a cohort sampled during active COVID-19.

This clone occurred once. This rearrangement joins TRBV10-2 to TRBJ2-7; D may be TRBD1 (5 bases). Germline CDR1 and CDR2: WSHSY and SAAADI. The V end was cut by 2 bases, the J end by 6 bases, with 11 bases between. The CDR3 contains 13 residues. The DNA of the CDR3 is TGCGCCAGCAGTGAGACAGGTCTGGGCGAGCAGTACTTC. Translation gives CASSETGLGEQYF.

The gene calls are TRBV5-8 and TRBJ1-4, with TRBD1 as a possible D gene (6 bases). Germline CDR1 is SGHTS and CDR2 is YDEGEE. The CDR3 runs to 13 residues. V dropped 5 bases and J dropped 4 bases, with 9 bases sitting between them. The CDR3 region has the DNA TGTGCCAGCAGTAGAGGGGGTAATGAAAAACTGTTTTTT. Its translation: CASSRGGNEKLFF.

This rearrangement joins TRBV5-1 to TRBJ2-3; tentative D call: TRBD1 (5 bases). Germline values: CDR1 SGHRS, CDR2 YFSETQ. Trimming took 3 bases from V and 4 from J, leaving 21 bases between them. There are 17 residues in the CDR3. CDR3: CASSWSGVGQGADTQYF. The CDR3, as DNA: TGCGCCAGCAGCTGGTCTGGCGTTGGTCAGGGCGCAGATACGCAGTATTTT.

This chain uses TRBV7-6 with TRBJ2-5, with D perhaps TRBD1 (6 bases). Germline V gives CDR1 SGHVS, CDR2 FNYEAQ. Trimming stripped 0 bases from V and 5 bases from J, with 13 bases between. The CDR3 covers 15 residues. CDR3 DNA sequence: TGTGCCAGCAGCTTAGCGACAGGATTTGGGGAGACCCAGTACTTC. Protein: CASSLATGFGETQYF.

CDR3 nucleotides: TGTGCCATCAGTCCCGGGACTAGCGGAGATACGCAGTATTTT. Its translation is CAISPGTSGDTQYF. The J gene is TRBJ2-3, the V gene TRBV10-3, with 11 bases matching TRBD2. The CDR3 extends over 14 amino acids. Germline CDR1 reads ENHRY; CDR2 reads SYGVKD. V shed 5 bases and J 5 bases; nucleotides not matched to a gene: 3.

The chain joins TRBV7-6 to TRBJ2-7; perhaps TRBD2 as D (6 bases). The CDR3 extends over 13 amino acids. Germline values: CDR1 SGHVS, CDR2 FNYEAQ. V shed 1 base and J shed 6 bases, with 10 bases lying between them. The CDR3 reads CASSLGRGGEQYF. The CDR3 region has the DNA TGTGCCAGCAGCTTAGGGCGGGGAGGCGAGCAGTACTTC.

This sequence joins TRBV7-2 and TRBJ2-5, with D perhaps TRBD2 (6 bases). The CDR3 has 14 amino acids. Between the trimmed V and J ends, which lost 4 bases and 7 bases, there was a span of 16 bases. Germline assignment: CDR1 SGHTA and CDR2 FQGNSA. The CDR3 nucleotides read TGTGCCAGCAGCTCCTCTAGTGGGGGAGGGACCCAGTACTTC. As protein: CASSSSSGGGTQYF. Looking up the rest from reference TRBV7-2 and TRBJ2-5 gives the full variable domain: GAGVSQSPSNKVTEKGKDVELRCDPISGHTALYWYRQSLGQGLEFLIYFQGNSAPDKSGLPSDRFSAERTGGSVSTLTIQRTQQEDSAVYLCASSSSSGGGTQYFGPGTRLLVL.

The V and J genes are TRBV6-5 and TRBJ1-2; D is undetermined. The ends were cut back, 6 bases at V and 4 bases at J, with 15 bases in the middle. Per the germline V gene, CDR1 is MNHEY and CDR2 is SVGAGI. The CDR3 has 14 amino acids. The CDR3 reads CASSTPRLSYGYTF. As DNA, the CDR3 is TGTGCCAGCAGCACTCCTAGACTGTCCTATGGCTACACCTTC.

For this clone: At one of its ends the junction is not consistent with the germline gene, which may arise from a read error. The chain links TRBV5-1 to TRBJ1-6; D unclear. The CDR3 runs to 14 residues. The germline CDR1 and CDR2 sequences are SGHRS and YFSETQ. The CDR3 nucleotides are TGCGCCAGCAGCTTGGGGTCCTACAATTCACCCCTCCACTTT. It is translated as CASSLGSYNSPLHF. Full variable domain (outside the CDR3, taken from reference TRBV5-1 and TRBJ1-6): KAGVTQTPRYLIKTRGQQVTLSCSPISGHRSVSWYQQTPGQGLQFLFEYFSETQRNKGNFPGRFSGRQFSNSRSEMNVSTLELGDSALYLCASSLGSYNSPLHFGNGTRLTVT.

Many counts were recorded for this clone. The chain has TRBV28 and TRBJ1-3, with a weak D call TRBD1 (6 bases). The germline V gene encodes CDR1 MDHEN and CDR2 SYDVKM. The V end was cut by 1 base, the J end by 2 bases, with 12 bases between. The CDR3 extends over 16 amino acids. CDR3 amino acids: CASSLFPTGTGNTIYF. The CDR3 DNA reads as TGTGCCAGCAGTTTATTCCCCACAGGGACTGGAAACACCATATATTTT.

CDR3 DNA: TGTGCCAGTAGTACCCGACGGAGCCCTGAAGCTTTCTTT. Amino acid sequence: CASSTRRSPEAFF. The chain has TRBV19 and TRBJ1-1; no firm D call. V dropped 4 bases and J dropped 6 bases, with 12 bases sitting between them. Per the germline V gene, CDR1 is LNHDA and CDR2 is SQIVND (reference sequence). CDR3 length: 13 residues. Full variable domain (rest looked up from reference TRBV19 and TRBJ1-1): DGGITQSPKYLFRKEGQNVTLSCEQNLNHDAMYWYRQDPGQGLRLIYYSQIVNDFQKGDIAEGYSVSREKKESFPLTVTSAQKNPTAFYLCASSTRRSPEAFFGQGTRLTVV.

The rearrangement links TRBV6-5 to TRBJ1-1, with 9 bases fitting TRBD1. V was clipped by 6 bases and J by 7 bases; unmatched bases: 6. Germline V gene sequence: CDR1 MNHEY, CDR2 SVGAGI. CDR3 length: 13 amino acids. CDR3 residues: CASSRDRVGEAFF. Here the CDR3 DNA reads TGTGCCAGCAGCAGGGACAGGGTGGGTGAAGCTTTCTTT.

The gene calls are TRBV5-1 and TRBJ2-5; TRBD2 aligns across 10 bases. This CDR3 has 14 residues. V lost 4 bases and J lost 13; bases outside the gene matches: 13. CDR1 is SGHRS and CDR2 is YFSETQ in the germline V gene. DNA of the CDR3: TGCGCCAGCAGCCATAGCGGGGGGAACACAGAGTCGTACTTC. It translates to CASSHSGGNTESYF. The full variable domain, in which reference TRBV5-1 and TRBJ2-5 provide the parts outside the CDR3, is KAGVTQTPRYLIKTRGQQVTLSCSPISGHRSVSWYQQTPGQGLQFLFEYFSETQRNKGNFPGRFSGRQFSNSRSEMNVSTLELGDSALYLCASSHSGGNTESYFGPGTRLLVL.

The J gene is TRBJ2-3, the V gene TRBV27, with 12 bases identical to TRBD2. The CDR3 contains 16 residues. Germline assignment: CDR1 MNHEY and CDR2 SMNVEV (reference sequence). Unmatched junction bases numbered 5, after V lost 5 bases and J lost 2 bases. This chain's CDR3 is CASSRLAGVSTDTQYF. DNA of the CDR3: TGTGCCAGCAGTCGACTAGCGGGGGTGTCCACAGATACGCAGTATTTT.

This chain connects TRBV5-1 to TRBJ1-5, with a tentative D call TRBD1 (5 bases). Trimming shortened V by 0 bases and J by 0 bases, and 16 bases separated the two germline ends. The length of the CDR3 is 18 residues. Per the germline V gene, CDR1 is SGHRS and CDR2 is YFSETQ. The CDR3, as DNA: TGCGCCAGCAGCTTGGGGCAGGGTGCCCCTTATAGCAATCAGCCCCAGCATTTT. It codes for CASSLGQGAPYSNQPQHF.

CDR3 sequence: CATTETGNTEAFF. CDR3 bases: TGTGCCACCACAGAAACGGGGAACACTGAAGCTTTCTTT. The chain employs TRBV24-1 and TRBJ1-1; no clear D. Trimming cost V 8 bases and J 1 base, with 10 bases left between them. CDR3 size: 13 residues. Germline assignment: CDR1 KGHDR and CDR2 SFDVKD.

The gene calls are TRBV12-5 and TRBJ2-3; tentatively, D is TRBD1 (6 bases). The CDR3 contains 15 residues. CDR1 is LGHNT and CDR2 is FRNRAP in the germline V gene. V dropped 2 bases and J dropped 5 bases, with 14 bases sitting between them. The CDR3 here is CASGLKDRRLDTQYF. The CDR3 DNA is TGTGCTAGTGGTTTGAAAGACAGGAGACTAGATACGCAGTATTTT.

The CDR3 DNA reads as TGTGCCAGCAGCTCCCCCCTAAGGGGTCCCTACGAGCAGTACTTC. Its translation is CASSSPLRGPYEQYF. The chain has TRBV7-9 and TRBJ2-7; TRBD1 is a possible D gene (5 bases). CDR3 size: 15 residues. Trimming pared 4 bases from V and 2 bases from J, leaving 15 bases between. The germline V gene has CDR1 SEHNR and CDR2 FQNEAQ (reference sequence).

The chain couples TRBV7-8 to TRBJ1-5; a possible D gene is TRBD1 (6 bases). Germline assignment: CDR1 SGHVS and CDR2 FQNEAQ. The length of the CDR3 is 13 residues. V was trimmed by 1 base and J by 5 bases, leaving 6 bases between them. The CDR3: CASSLDRDQPQHF. For the CDR3, the DNA is TGTGCCAGCAGCTTAGACAGGGATCAGCCCCAGCATTTT.

The chain employs TRBV7-9 and TRBJ1-5; TRBD1 matches 8 bases. V was clipped by 1 base and J by 2 bases; unmatched bases: 4. CDR1 and CDR2 from the germline V gene are SEHNR and FQNEAQ (reference sequence). There are 16 residues in the CDR3. In nucleotides, the CDR3 is TGTGCCAGCAGCTTAGGTGCGGGACAGGGCAATCAGCCCCAGCATTTT. This codes for CASSLGAGQGNQPQHF. The complete variable domain, with remaining parts taken from reference TRBV7-9 and TRBJ1-5, reads DTGVSQNPRHKITKRGQNVTFRCDPISEHNRLYWYRQTLGQGPEFLTYFQNEAQLEKSRLLSDRFSAERPKGSFSTLEIQRTEQGDSAMYLCASSLGAGQGNQPQHFGDGTRLSIL.

The chain combines TRBV11-2 with TRBJ2-7; D is possibly TRBD1 (6 bases). From germline, CDR1 is SGHAT and CDR2 FQNNGV. Trimming pared 0 bases from V and 0 bases from J, leaving 9 bases between. This CDR3 region has 15 residues. CDR3 sequence (DNA): TGTGCCAGCAGCTTAGACCGGGACATCTCCTACGAGCAGTACTTC. This sequence encodes CASSLDRDISYEQYF.

In its sample, this clone was seen once. The rearrangement uses TRBV21-1 and TRBJ2-5; the D segment call TRBD1 is taken from the table without a DNA check. TRBV21-1 is classified as a pseudogene. This CDR3 spans 16 amino acids. The CDR3 region has the DNA TGTGCCAGCAGCCAGCGGGGACAGGGGAGGTGGGAGACCCAGTACTTC. Its translation is CASSQRGQGRWETQYF.

This clone occurred many times. The chain has TRBV21-1 and TRBJ2-5; no check of the table's D call, TRBD2, against the DNA was made. TRBV21-1 is a pseudogene. This CDR3 comprises 14 residues. CDR3 loop: CASSKVGAPETQYF. The CDR3 nucleotides are TGTGCCAGCAGCAAAGTAGGAGCGCCGGAGACCCAGTACTTC.

V is TRBV28 and J is TRBJ1-2; D remains ambiguous. Deletions cut 1 base from V and 4 bases from J, with 7 bases between. Germline V gene lookup returns CDR1 MDHEN and CDR2 SYDVKM. CDR3 size: 13 residues. The CDR3 sequence is CASSLYLPYGYTF. CDR3 DNA sequence: TGTGCCAGCAGTTTATACCTACCCTATGGCTACACCTTC.

This chain connects TRBV12-3 or TRBV12-4 to TRBJ1-5, with 7 bases fitting TRBD1. The CDR3 is 13 amino acids. Trimming at V came to 5 bases and at J to 5 bases, leaving 3 bases not matched to a gene. In DNA, the CDR3 is TGTGCCAGCAGTATAGACAGGGATCAGCCCCAGCATTTT. Translation: CASSIDRDQPQHF.

J is TRBJ2-5 and V is TRBV18; possible D gene TRBD1, 5 bases. The CDR3 has 15 residues. The V gene lost 0 bases and the J gene lost 1 base, with 9 bases spanning the gap. CDR1 and CDR2 from the germline V gene are KGHSH and LQKENI. CDR3 sequence: CASSPPARAQETQYF. The CDR3 bases are TGTGCCAGCTCACCACCTGCCAGGGCCCAAGAGACCCAGTACTTC.

This clone was observed a few times. The chain carries TRBV28 and TRBJ2-3, with TRBD1 matching over 10 bases. This CDR3 contains 17 residues. V lost 5 bases, J lost 4 bases, and 12 bases stayed unmatched. The V gene's germline CDR1 is MDHEN and CDR2 SYDVKM. In nucleotides, the CDR3 is TGTGCCAGCAGTACCCAAGTCGGACAGGGGGGCCCAGATACGCAGTATTTT. Protein product: CASSTQVGQGGPDTQYF.

The chain joins TRBV6-5 to TRBJ1-2, with 8 bases lining up with TRBD1. V lost 5 bases and J lost 2; bases outside the gene matches: 4. Germline values: CDR1 MNHEY, CDR2 SVGAGI. This CDR3 contains 14 residues. CDR3 region: CASSQYRGNYGYTF. CDR3 DNA: TGTGCCAGCAGTCAATACAGGGGGAACTATGGCTACACCTTC.

The chain employs TRBV6-2 or TRBV6-3 and TRBJ1-2, with a possible D match to TRBD1 (6 bases). The ends were cut back, 5 bases at V and 4 bases at J, with 11 bases in the middle. This CDR3 region has 13 residues. Germline V CDR1 and CDR2: MNHEY, SVGEGT. The CDR3: CASSPGQTYGYTF. The CDR3 bases are TGTGCCAGCAGTCCCGGACAGACCTATGGCTACACCTTC.

V is TRBV3-1 (or the pseudogene TRBV3-2) and J is TRBJ1-2; D perhaps matches TRBD1 (5 bases). CDR3 size: 15 residues. The germline CDR1 and CDR2 sequences are LGHDT and YNNKEL (reference sequence). Trimming cost V 3 bases and J 4 bases, with 15 bases left between them. CDR3 protein: CASSQGGSWSYGYTF. As DNA, the CDR3 is TGTGCCAGCAGCCAGGGGGGGTCCTGGAGCTATGGCTACACCTTC.

V gene TRBV6-4 combines with J gene TRBJ2-2; possibly TRBD2 for D (5 bases). The CDR3 consists of 14 residues. The ends were cut back, 3 bases at V and 8 bases at J, with 13 bases in the middle. The germline gives CDR1 MRHNA, CDR2 SNTAGT. DNA of the CDR3: TGTGCCAGCAGTGAAGAGTTGGGAGTAGGGGAGCTGTTTTTT. Translation: CASSEELGVGELFF.